This T cell receptor (beta chain) was recorded in a study of CXCR3-negative and CXCR3-positive naive CD8 T cells. Regarding the study as a whole: Memory cells showed distinct TRBV-TRBJ patterns, while the two naive subsets matched.

Libraries of TRB cDNA were made by 5' RACE and carried UMIs. After re-calling the 5' RACE reads, TCRdb lists one entry per CDR3 protein, DNA absent. The record lists tens of thousands of distinct CDR3 sequences, of which the ten most abundant hold approximately 15%. On this clonotype itself: Its target is unknown.

CDR3 length: 13 amino acids. The germline V gene encodes CDR1 PRHDT and CDR2 FYEKMQ (reference sequence). The sequence was obtained from a human donor in good health. Some clones in this sample may be carry-over from other donors' samples. The specimen was memory CD8+ T cells from blood. V and J are TRBV13 and TRBJ2-5; TCRdb gives TRBD1 as the D gene, but with no DNA this cannot be confirmed. This CDR3 is CASSKGTVETQYF.